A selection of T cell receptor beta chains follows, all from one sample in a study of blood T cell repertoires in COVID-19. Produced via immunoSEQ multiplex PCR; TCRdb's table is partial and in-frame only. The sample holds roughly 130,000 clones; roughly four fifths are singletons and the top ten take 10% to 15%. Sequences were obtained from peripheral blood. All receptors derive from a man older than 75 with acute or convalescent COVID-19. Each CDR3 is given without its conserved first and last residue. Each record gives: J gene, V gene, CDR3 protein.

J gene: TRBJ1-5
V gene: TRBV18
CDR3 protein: ASSPDRGQGQPQH

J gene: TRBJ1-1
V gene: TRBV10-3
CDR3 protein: AIRGDTNTEAF

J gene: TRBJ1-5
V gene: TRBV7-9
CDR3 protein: ASRDSYSNQPQH

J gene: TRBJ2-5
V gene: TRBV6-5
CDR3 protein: ASCRGTKETQY

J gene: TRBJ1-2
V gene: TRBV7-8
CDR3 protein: ASSPRTGEYGYT

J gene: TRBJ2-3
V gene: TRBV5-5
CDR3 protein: ASSFGLDTQY

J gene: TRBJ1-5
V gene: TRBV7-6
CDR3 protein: ASSPRTGGNQPQH

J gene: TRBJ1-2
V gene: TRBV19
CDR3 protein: ASSTQDRPRLGYT

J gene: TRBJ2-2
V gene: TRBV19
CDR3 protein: ASSSPAGTNTGELF

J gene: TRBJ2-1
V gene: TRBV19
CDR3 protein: ASSRPLQSSYNEQF

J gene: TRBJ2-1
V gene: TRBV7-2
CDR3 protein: ASSLMTSGNNEQF

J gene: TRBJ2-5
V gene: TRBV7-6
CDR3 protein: ASSLHPAVGETQY

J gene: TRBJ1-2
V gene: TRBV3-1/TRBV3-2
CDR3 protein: ASSLTVNYGYT

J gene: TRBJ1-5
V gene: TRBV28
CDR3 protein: ASTRQGNQPQH

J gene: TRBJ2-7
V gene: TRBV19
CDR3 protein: ASSLSGLAVDEQY

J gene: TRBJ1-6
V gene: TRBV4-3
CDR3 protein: ASSLLLGGNSPLH

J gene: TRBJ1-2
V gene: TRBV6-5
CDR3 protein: ASSEGTGNYGYT

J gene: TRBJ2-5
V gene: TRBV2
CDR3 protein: ASSEVTNWETQY

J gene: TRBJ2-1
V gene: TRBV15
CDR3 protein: ATSRDGQGAPNEQF

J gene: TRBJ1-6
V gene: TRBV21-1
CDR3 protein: ATLGTDYYNSPLH

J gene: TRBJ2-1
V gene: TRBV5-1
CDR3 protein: ASDQGGLTSGSRYNEQF

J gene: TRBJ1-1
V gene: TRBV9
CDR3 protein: ASSVAGSINTEAF

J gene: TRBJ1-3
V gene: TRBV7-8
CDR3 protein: ASSRTSLGNTIY

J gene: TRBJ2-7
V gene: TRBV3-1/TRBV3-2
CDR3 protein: ASSVGTGSLEQY

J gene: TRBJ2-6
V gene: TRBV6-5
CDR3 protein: ASSYADIAGANVLT

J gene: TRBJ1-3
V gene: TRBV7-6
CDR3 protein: ASSLESGSGNTIY

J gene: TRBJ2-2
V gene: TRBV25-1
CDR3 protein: ASRGLAGFTGELF

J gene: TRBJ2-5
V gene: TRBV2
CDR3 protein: ASTLRRDQETQY

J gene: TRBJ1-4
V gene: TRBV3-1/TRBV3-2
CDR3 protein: ASSQSPVEKLF

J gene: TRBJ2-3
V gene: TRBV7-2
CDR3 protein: ASSLRGQGGSDTQY

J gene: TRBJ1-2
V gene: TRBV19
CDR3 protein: ASSYRGADYGYT

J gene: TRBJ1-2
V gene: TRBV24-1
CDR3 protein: ATSGAGQVYGYT

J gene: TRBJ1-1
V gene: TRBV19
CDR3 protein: ASSTDSRTGGLNTEAF

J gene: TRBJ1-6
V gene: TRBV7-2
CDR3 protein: ASSLRQGYNSPLH

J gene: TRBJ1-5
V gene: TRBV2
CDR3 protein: ASSVPGGNTNQPQH